This TCR beta chain was documented in a study of control samples from healthy donors and cancer patients. This clone occurred once. Germline CDR1 is SQVTM and CDR2 is ANQGSEA. V was clipped by 6 bases and J by 0 bases, with 12 bases between them. There are 14 residues in the CDR3. TCRdb keeps only in-frame clones here, not all; method: immunoSEQ multiplex PCR. The sample lists over 100,000 clones; 80% to 95% were seen once. V and J are TRBV29-1 and TRBJ2-1; D might be TRBD1 (6 bases). Sequencing used blood. This TCR came from a man aged 35 to 55 in good health. The CDR3 loop reads CSVGTGFSYNEQFF. The CDR3 coding sequence is TGCAGCGTAGGTACAGGGTTCTCCTACAATGAGCAGTTCTTC.